The entry below gives a single TCR beta chain sequence along with its context. What it recognizes is unknown. Germline CDR1 is LNHDA and CDR2 is SQIVND (reference sequence). J lost 1 base, V lost 2 bases, and 5 bases had no gene match. This CDR3 is 16 amino acids long. Method: immunoSEQ multiplex PCR; TCRdb's copy keeps in-frame clones and lacks some. The sample holds just over 7,000 clones, 90% to 95% seen once. The data are from a study of T cell repertoires in ileal Crohn's disease. Findings of the study overall: High-frequency clones were more common in sorted CD8 than CD4 cells. Clonality above 26.8% at surgery always came with endoscopic recurrence.

The sequence was obtained from an adult with Crohn's disease. Sequenced input: ileal tissue. The V and J genes are TRBV19 and TRBJ2-3; 8 bases line up with TRBD2. The CDR3 protein is CASSIFGLAGTDTQYF. The CDR3 DNA is TGTGCCAGTAGTATATTCGGACTAGCCGGCACAGATACGCAGTATTTT.